These T cell receptor beta chains were read from a single sample in a study of blood T cell repertoires in COVID-19. TCRdb's copy holds only in-frame clones and misses some; the assay was immunoSEQ multiplex PCR. This table has 250,000 to 300,000 clones, over 75% appearing once. Specimen: PBMCs or T cells enriched from blood (not recorded which). Receptors were obtained from a woman aged 50 to 65 who had recovered from COVID-19. CDR3s include the opening cysteine and the closing phenylalanine or tryptophan. Each record gives: V gene, clone size, D gene, J gene, CDR3 protein, CDR3 DNA. A D gene is named only where the DNA matches it firmly. The size entry is marked missing in some rows and otherwise reads once, few, many or a size class.

>TRBV9|.|.|TRBJ1-1
CASSVGGDTEAFF
TGTGCCAGCAGCGTAGGGGGGGACACTGAAGCTTTCTTT
>TRBV2|.|.|TRBJ1-2
CASNPDGLYGYTF
TGTGCCAGCAACCCTGATGGCCTTTATGGCTACACCTTC
>TRBV10-2|few|.|TRBJ1-6
CASRSGSFNSPLHF
TGCGCCAGCAGATCCGGGTCTTTTAATTCACCCCTCCACTTT
>TRBV18|once|.|TRBJ2-1
CASSPPPGGGYNEQFF
TGTGCCAGCTCACCTCCGCCTGGCGGAGGCTACAATGAGCAGTTCTTC
>TRBV13|.|TRBD1|TRBJ1-1
CASSTRTLQGVNTEAFF
TGTGCCAGCAGCACACGGACCCTACAGGGGGTGAACACTGAAGCTTTCTTT
>TRBV6-2/TRBV6-3|.|TRBD1|TRBJ1-3
CASSSAGTDGNTIYF
TGTGCCAGCAGTTCAGCCGGGACAGACGGAAACACCATATATTTT
>TRBV6-5|.|TRBD1|TRBJ2-2
CASRDRGLTGELFF
TGTGCCAGCAGAGACAGGGGGCTAACCGGGGAGCTGTTTTTT
>TRBV10-1|few|.|TRBJ2-2
CASSEKRGTVGTGELFF
TGCGCCAGCAGTGAAAAAAGGGGGACGGTCGGGACCGGGGAGCTGTTTTTT
>TRBV9|.|TRBD1|TRBJ2-7
CASSVGTGTYGQYF
TGTGCCAGCAGCGTCGGGACAGGGACCTACGGGCAGTACTTC
>TRBV5-1|once|TRBD1|TRBJ2-5
CASQTGGGETQYF
TGCGCCAGCCAGACAGGGGGAGGAGAGACCCAGTACTTC
>TRBV19|.|.|TRBJ2-1
CASSISDWEQFF
TGTGCCAGTAGTATTTCTGACTGGGAGCAGTTCTTC
>TRBV5-6|.|.|TRBJ2-1
CASSLGAEFYNEQFF
TGTGCCAGCAGCTTGGGGGCAGAGTTTTACAATGAGCAGTTCTTC
>TRBV5-3|.|.|TRBJ2-1
CARSNTSTEQFF
TGTGCCAGAAGCAATACTAGTACTGAGCAGTTCTTC
>TRBV2|.|TRBD1|TRBJ2-7
CASSTSGGEQYF
TGTGCCAGCAGTACCTCAGGGGGCGAGCAGTACTTC
>TRBV19|.|TRBD1|TRBJ1-5
CASRSGTASYSNQPQHF
TGTGCCAGTAGGTCCGGGACAGCCAGTTATAGCAATCAGCCCCAGCATTTT
>TRBV28|once|TRBD1|TRBJ1-4
CASGRPGTGNEKLFF
TGTGCCAGCGGAAGACCCGGGACAGGGAATGAAAAACTGTTTTTT
>TRBV6-5|.|TRBD1|TRBJ1-2
CASSVDRVRYGYTF
TGTGCCAGCAGCGTCGACAGGGTTCGCTATGGCTACACCTTC
>TRBV15|.|.|TRBJ2-1
CATSRVDSPEQFF
TGTGCCACCAGCAGAGTCGACTCGCCGGAGCAGTTCTTC
>TRBV2|.|TRBD2|TRBJ2-2
CASSLGTKGNTGELFF
TGTGCCAGCAGCCTGGGGACTAAGGGAAACACCGGGGAGCTGTTTTTT
>TRBV10-3|.|.|TRBJ1-6
CAISESAGEVSPLHF
TGTGCCATCAGTGAGTCGGCAGGGGAAGTTTCACCCCTCCACTTT
>TRBV19|.|.|TRBJ2-1
CASSRGLDYNEQFF
TGTGCCAGTAGTAGGGGACTCGACTACAATGAGCAGTTCTTC
>TRBV18|.|.|TRBJ1-1
CASSPFSGQNTEAFF
TGTGCCAGCTCACCATTCTCAGGTCAGAACACTGAAGCTTTCTTT
>TRBV9|once|TRBD1|TRBJ2-1
CASSVLGFMTGGEQFF
TGTGCCAGCAGCGTCCTAGGCTTCATGACAGGGGGTGAGCAGTTCTTC
>TRBV5-4|.|.|TRBJ1-2
CASSLDRAGGYTF
TGTGCCAGCAGCTTGGACAGGGCGGGTGGCTACACCTTC
>TRBV15|.|.|TRBJ2-2
CATSRTITGTGELFF
TGTGCCACCAGCAGAACTATCACAGGGACCGGGGAGCTGTTTTTT
>TRBV18|.|.|TRBJ1-5
CASSIGRSNQPQHF
TGTGCCAGCTCAATAGGGAGAAGCAATCAGCCCCAGCATTTT
>TRBV3-1/TRBV3-2|once|TRBD1|TRBJ1-6
CASGGQGGSPLHF
TGTGCCAGCGGGGGACAGGGAGGCTCACCCCTCCACTTT
>TRBV28|.|TRBD1|TRBJ1-2
CASSLLGQEGSEYF
TGTGCCAGCAGCCTTTTGGGACAGGAGGGCTCTGAGTACTTC
>TRBV19|.|.|TRBJ1-5
CASSPGGGFGDSNQPQHF
TGTGCCAGTAGTCCAGGTGGGGGGTTTGGCGATAGCAATCAGCCCCAGCATTTT
>TRBV27|.|TRBD1|TRBJ1-1
CASSLQGRLTEAFF
TGTGCCAGCAGTCTACAGGGGCGCCTGACTGAAGCTTTCTTT
>TRBV6-1|.|.|TRBJ2-5
CASSDGTLGGETQYF
TGTGCCAGCAGTGACGGGACTCTCGGGGGAGAGACCCAGTACTTC
>TRBV21-1|once|.|TRBJ2-7
CASTLMRADRGAKSSYEQYF
TGTGCCAGCACCCTAATGAGAGCGGACAGGGGGGCGAAGAGCTCCTACGAGCAGTACTTC
>TRBV13|.|.|TRBJ1-1
CASTNGMNTEAFF
TGTGCCAGCACAAACGGGATGAACACTGAAGCTTTCTTT
>TRBV10-1|once|.|TRBJ2-3
CASSAMRDTQYF
TGCGCCAGCAGCGCCATGAGAGATACGCAGTATTTT
>TRBV18|.|.|TRBJ2-7
CASSPRGDEQYF
TGTGCCAGCTCACCGCGGGGTGACGAGCAGTACTTC
>TRBV27|.|.|TRBJ1-1
CASSFDSWDTEAFF
TGTGCCAGCAGTTTTGACAGTTGGGACACTGAAGCTTTCTTT
>TRBV9|.|.|TRBJ2-7
CASSVGGDSYEQYF
TGTGCCAGCAGCGTAGGCGGTGATTCCTACGAGCAGTACTTC
>TRBV3-1/TRBV3-2|.|.|TRBJ2-1
CASSPTLAGEQFF
TGTGCCAGCAGCCCGACCCTCGCCGGGGAGCAGTTCTTC
>TRBV18|.|TRBD1|TRBJ1-3
CASSPGTGGRSGNTIYF
TGTGCCAGCTCCCCTGGGACAGGGGGACGCTCTGGAAACACCATATATTTT
>TRBV18|.|TRBD2|TRBJ2-2
CASSPPNAGVGTGELFF
TGTGCCAGCTCACCACCCAATGCGGGAGTGGGCACCGGGGAGCTGTTTTTT
>TRBV7-9|.|TRBD2|TRBJ2-7
CASSLVAGGHEQYF
TGTGCCAGCAGCTTAGTAGCGGGAGGTCACGAGCAGTACTTC
>TRBV6-6|.|.|TRBJ1-1
CASSYSGMNTEAFF
TGTGCCAGCAGTTATTCGGGAATGAACACTGAAGCTTTCTTT
>TRBV27|.|TRBD1|TRBJ1-4
CASSTSDRVGEKLFF
TGTGCCAGCAGTACCTCGGACAGGGTGGGGGAAAAACTGTTTTTT
>TRBV5-1|.|.|TRBJ1-3
CASRAGQGNTIYF
TGCGCCAGCAGGGCTGGACAAGGAAACACCATATATTTT
>TRBV15|.|.|TRBJ2-2
CATSRSRGNTGELFF
TGTGCCACCAGCAGGTCAAGGGGGAACACCGGGGAGCTGTTTTTT
>TRBV10-2|.|.|TRBJ2-7
CASSEASAYEQYF
TGCGCCAGCAGTGAGGCTAGCGCCTACGAGCAGTACTTC
>TRBV28|.|TRBD1|TRBJ1-5
CASNKRTGRNQPQHF
TGTGCCAGCAACAAAAGGACAGGGAGGAATCAGCCCCAGCATTTT
>TRBV27|.|.|TRBJ2-7
CASSQGGGRTSYEQYF
TGTGCCAGCAGCCAGGGGGGCGGGAGGACATCCTACGAGCAGTACTTC
>TRBV5-1|.|TRBD2|TRBJ2-1
CASRPIAGGLYNEQFF
TGCGCCAGCAGGCCCATAGCGGGAGGACTCTACAATGAGCAGTTCTTC
>TRBV27|.|TRBD2|TRBJ2-6
CASSFPAGGTGANVLTF
TGTGCCAGCAGTTTCCCGGCGGGAGGTACTGGGGCCAACGTCCTGACTTTC
>TRBV28|.|TRBD1|TRBJ1-3
CASRGTAKGNTIYF
TGTGCCAGCAGAGGGACAGCGAAGGGAAACACCATATATTTT
>TRBV5-1|.|.|TRBJ1-6
CASSLASGASWDSPLHF
TGCGCCAGCAGCTTGGCGTCAGGGGCCAGCTGGGATTCACCCCTCCACTTT
>TRBV28|.|.|TRBJ1-1
CASSPRPLGDTEAFF
TGTGCCAGCAGTCCAAGACCGCTCGGGGACACTGAAGCTTTCTTT
>TRBV3-1/TRBV3-2|.|.|TRBJ1-6
CASSQSGGNSPLHF
TGTGCCAGCAGCCAAAGCGGGGGTAATTCACCCCTCCACTTT